This T cell receptor (beta chain) comes out of a study of cytomegalovirus exposure and HLA in healthy donors (dated by TCRdb to the late 2010s). With regard to the full study: According to a later analysis, one platform produced both the 120 validation repertoires and the 730 or so repertoires of the first cohort. The study aimed to test whether signatures of past pathogen exposure could be identified by cataloging public T cell receptors. A separate validation cohort of roughly 120 different subjects was used in addition to the 666-subject first cohort. To predict cytomegalovirus infection status, the study combined high-throughput TCR immunosequencing, statistical association of individual TCRs with disease status, and machine learning. Broader findings and caveats from the paper: A later analysis lacked HLA typing for the validation cohort, so it scored co-occurrence in that cohort across all 120 or so repertoires. Of the cluster scores, 90% to 95% were above 0 in a later analysis, which found that TCRs clustered in the first cohort also tended to co-occur in the 95 to 150 validation repertoires. In vitro tests confirmed that a few of the cytomegalovirus-associated TCR beta chains recognize cytomegalovirus antigens. While some public TCRs were present in many individuals, most TCR sequences turned up only very rarely across donors. In the study, 150 to 200 TCR beta chains were listed as associated with cytomegalovirus. Cytomegalovirus status was reported to be diagnosed by the classifier with high specificity and sensitivity in both the original and validation cohorts. The authors suggested that the approach could potentially be extended to other disease states and immunological phenotypes.

To prepare the library, the immunoSEQ multiplex PCR assay was applied. Per the original workflow: A statistical classification framework was developed to diagnose cytomegalovirus status using the catalog of TCR beta chain sequences. TCRdb limited this immuneACCESS table to in-frame rearrangements with V and J called. A share of clones is missing; checked studies link under half to unresolved V genes, and the rest is unexplained. Clone size and the V and J calls come from that table; the DNA yielded D and trimming. A total of some 98,000 clones appear in this sample, roughly nine tenths of them only once. About 4% of the sample rests with the top ten. The donors belonged to the validation cohort of around 110 subjects, which was separate from the approximately 700-subject first cohort. Details on this clone: Its recognized antigen is unknown. No much larger clonotype is one base removed from it; base qualities were not supplied.

The CDR3 goes from the cysteine to the phenylalanine over 13 residues. Left in the record is the CDR3 DNA by itself, 39 bases read in frame from the first base. For CDR1 and CDR2, the germline V gene lists WSHSY and SAAADI. Trimming takes 6 bases from V and 4 bases from J, and the germline ends sit 9 bases apart. The specimen was PBMCs. Recombination connected TRBV10-2 to TRBJ2-2; the D gene is possibly TRBD2, with 5 bases matching. This clonotype was obtained from a woman in her thirties in good health and CMV-seronegative. Read as DNA, the sequence is TGCGCCAGCAGCCGAGCGGCCACCGGGGAGCTGTTTTTT. It specifies CASSRAATGELFF.